These 3 T cell receptor beta chains were all obtained from the same sample, sequenced in a study of blood T cell repertoires in COVID-19. TCRdb keeps only in-frame clones here, not all; method: immunoSEQ multiplex PCR. The sample consists of around 310,000 clones, approximately 91% of them appearing once. The sequenced sample consisted of peripheral blood. Receptors originate from a woman between 55 and 75 years old with acute or convalescent COVID-19.

This clone was counted a few times. The V and J genes are TRBV6-5 and TRBJ2-2; no clear D. V shed 9 bases and J shed 6 bases, with 8 bases lying between them. Germline V gene lookup returns CDR1 MNHEY and CDR2 SVGAGI. The length of the CDR3 is 11 residues. DNA for the CDR3: TGTGCCAGTGGAGTCCCCGGGGAGCTGTTTTTT. As protein: CASGVPGELFF.

The chain carries TRBV30 and TRBJ1-4; no clear D. Germline-derived CDR1 and CDR2 are GTSNPN and SVGIG (reference sequence). Trimming left V 0 bases short and J 7 bases short, with 12 bases between. This CDR3 spans 14 amino acids. The CDR3 spells CAWSVRASSEKLFF. In DNA form, the CDR3 reads TGTGCCTGGAGTGTACGAGCGTCGAGTGAAAAACTGTTTTTT.

The J gene is TRBJ2-3, the V gene TRBV29-1, with 9 bases that match TRBD2. CDR3 length: 14 amino acids. Trimming removed 4 bases from V and 2 bases from J; junction bases left unmatched: 4. Germline V lookup: CDR1 SQVTM, CDR2 ANQGSEA. The CDR3 coding sequence is TGCAGCGTTGCCCCGGGACTAGCCACAGATACGCAGTATTTT. It encodes CSVAPGLATDTQYF.